The T cell receptor beta chain described here comes from a study of cytomegalovirus exposure and HLA in healthy donors. Across the study: Among 150 million to 200 million T cells, an earlier analysis found about 110 million unique TCR beta sequences.

A word on this clone: Antigen specificity is unknown.

This PCR relied on a set of 60 Vbeta primers and 13 Jbeta primers. Measured with immunoSEQ multiplex PCR; TCRdb has only the in-frame clones, and not every one. Of roughly 100,000 clones listed, around 69% are singletons. V gave up 8 bases and J gave up 0 bases; unmatched junction bases: 5. The CDR3 has 14 amino acids. Germline V CDR1 and CDR2: SNHLY, FYNNEI. Everyone who donated was a healthy bone marrow donor. Regarding the study as a whole: Later genetic work tied a missense DCLRE1C variant to beta-chain V and J trimming. Rare sequences made up most TCRs, while some public TCRs were found in many donors.

Source material: PBMCs. This receptor was taken from a woman in her sixties or seventies in good health and CMV-seropositive. The chain joins TRBV2 to TRBJ1-2; 8 bases match TRBD1. For the CDR3, the DNA is TGTGCCAGCGATGGGACAGGAGCTAACTATGGCTACACCTTC. Protein sequence: CASDGTGANYGYTF.